These 10 T cell receptor beta chains came from one sample sequenced in a study of cytomegalovirus exposure and HLA in healthy donors. Profiled with immunoSEQ multiplex PCR; TCRdb holds only in-frame clones, not every one. Among about 270,000 clones listed, just over 85% were seen once. The specimen sequenced was PBMCs. Receptors originate from a woman under 30 in good health and CMV-seronegative.

The V and J genes are TRBV28 and TRBJ1-5; a weak D match, TRBD1 (6 bases). This CDR3 contains 15 residues. Germline assignment: CDR1 MDHEN and CDR2 SYDVKM. Trimming took off 5 bases at V and 7 bases at J, with 18 bases between the two ends. CDR3 sequence: CASSDYGGARQPQHF. CDR3 nucleotides: TGTGCCAGCAGTGACTATGGGGGGGCGAGGCAGCCCCAGCATTTT.

This chain links TRBV16 with TRBJ2-1; D might be TRBD1 (6 bases). Deletions cut 4 bases from V and 4 bases from J, with 17 bases between. The CDR3 loop spans 16 amino acids. The germline gives CDR1 KGHSY, CDR2 FQNENV. CDR3 region: CASSPETDSEYNEQFF. In DNA form, the CDR3 reads TGTGCCAGCAGCCCAGAAACGGACAGCGAGTACAATGAGCAGTTCTTC.

The chain combines TRBV10-3 with TRBJ2-7; the D gene is possibly TRBD2 (8 bases). CDR1 and CDR2 (germline): ENHRY, SYGVKD. The CDR3 consists of 16 residues. Trimming removed 3 bases from V and 2 bases from J, with 17 bases in between. The CDR3 coding sequence is TGTGCCATCAGTGATACGGGAGGGGGCTTTACCTACGAGCAGTACTTC. The encoded protein is CAISDTGGGFTYEQYF.

The V call is TRBV6-5, the J call TRBJ2-5; TRBD1 is a possible D gene (5 bases). Trimming stripped 0 bases from V and 5 bases from J, with 13 bases between. This CDR3 comprises 15 residues. Germline lookup yields CDR1 MNHEY and CDR2 SVGAGI. CDR3 sequence: CASSYSKQGRETQYF. In DNA form, the CDR3 reads TGTGCCAGCAGTTACTCGAAGCAGGGTAGGGAGACCCAGTACTTC.

The rearrangement uses TRBV6-1 and TRBJ2-7; 7 bases align to TRBD1. The CDR3 is 16 residues long. The V gene end was trimmed by 4 bases and the J gene end by 0 bases; junction bases not matched to a gene: 9. The germline gives CDR1 MNHNS, CDR2 SASEGT. The CDR3 protein is CASSGGSGQSSYEQYF. The CDR3 DNA follows: TGTGCCAGCAGTGGAGGTTCGGGACAGAGCTCCTACGAGCAGTACTTC.

In nucleotides, the CDR3 is TGTGCCTGGAGTGTACTGGGGGACAGCTATGGCTACACCTTC. It encodes CAWSVLGDSYGYTF. This sequence joins TRBV30 and TRBJ1-2, with 7 bases aligning to TRBD1. The CDR3 consists of 14 residues. V gave up 0 bases and J gave up 4 bases; unmatched junction bases: 5. Germline CDR1 and CDR2: GTSNPN and SVGIG (reference sequence).

The rearrangement uses TRBV19 and TRBJ2-5; TRBD1 might be the D (5 bases). The CDR3 contains 15 residues. Germline values: CDR1 LNHDA, CDR2 SQIVND (reference sequence). V was trimmed by 3 bases and J by 1 base, leaving 12 bases between them. The CDR3 nucleotides read TGTGCCAGTAGTATCCAGGACACTTCCCAAGAGACCCAGTACTTC. Amino acid sequence: CASSIQDTSQETQYF.

The chain uses TRBV27 and TRBJ1-5; 9 bases agree with TRBD1. The CDR3 contains 15 residues. CDR1 is MNHEY and CDR2 is SMNVEV in the germline V gene (reference sequence). After removal of 8 bases from V and 4 bases from J, the junction contained 9 bases not matched to a gene. The DNA for the CDR3 is TGTGCCAGCGCTTCACAGGGGGCCTTTAATCAGCCCCAGCATTTT. Its protein is CASASQGAFNQPQHF.

The chain joins TRBV4-3 to TRBJ2-3; D is unresolved. CDR3 length: 12 residues. The germline CDR1 and CDR2 sequences are LGHNA and YSLEER. The ends were cut back, 1 base at V and 5 bases at J, with 4 bases in the middle. CDR3 amino acids: CASSQAGDTQYF. CDR3 DNA: TGCGCCAGCAGCCAAGCAGGAGATACGCAGTATTTT.

The chain has TRBV30 and TRBJ2-1, with a weak D call TRBD2 (6 bases). Trimming stripped 5 bases from V and 7 bases from J, with 9 bases between. CDR3 length equals 11 residues. Germline values: CDR1 GTSNPN, CDR2 SVGIG (reference sequence). In nucleotides, the CDR3 is TGTGCCTGGGGACTAAATAATGAGCAGTTCTTC. Amino acid sequence: CAWGLNNEQFF.